Listed below are T cell receptor beta chains from one sample, sequenced in a study of OX40 agonist ivuxolimab in advanced cancers. Sequencing was performed with immunoSEQ multiplex PCR; in TCRdb, only in-frame clones are kept and a portion is missing. The table includes tens of thousands of clones, around nine tenths detected once. This specimen consisted of CD4+ or CD8+ T cells sorted from blood, obtained in a trial of the OX40 agonist ivuxolimab. The receptor set was obtained from an adult with an advanced solid tumor such as melanoma, head and neck, liver or kidney cancer. Each CDR3 is given without its conserved first and last residue.

V gene,J gene,CDR3 protein
TRBV2,TRBJ1-3,ASSVWTPSPGNTIY
TRBV19,TRBJ1-2,ASSPLVGNYGYT
TRBV6-6,TRBJ2-5,ASSWRLAGFQETQY
TRBV5-6,TRBJ2-1,ASNPDGQGRYNEQF
TRBV5-6,TRBJ1-6,ASSLNPRSPLH
TRBV21-1,TRBJ1-1,ASSPWGGLRRTEAF
TRBV11-2,TRBJ2-7,ASSLDSGYTRVSYEQY
TRBV10-1,TRBJ2-5,ASSESGYQETQY
TRBV4-2,TRBJ1-1,ASSQAQQGAEAF
TRBV19,TRBJ2-5,ASSAGQTYQETQY
TRBV19,TRBJ1-1,ASEGSTEAF
TRBV28,TRBJ1-6,ASSGGGDPLH
TRBV4-2,.,ASSPPIGTGVYEQY
TRBV7-9,TRBJ1-2,ASSSASNGVYGYT
TRBV5-5,TRBJ2-5,ASSPGTGFTQY
TRBV9,TRBJ1-1,ASSVGKEITEAF
TRBV9,TRBJ1-6,ASSVEGSPLH
TRBV7-8,TRBJ1-1,ASSFGWTEAF
TRBV29-1,TRBJ2-2,SVEEGDTGELF
TRBV4-1,TRBJ1-4,ASSPWTGEEKLF
TRBV7-9,TRBJ2-7,ASSLGLAGEGSYEQY
TRBV6-5,TRBJ1-1,ASRTGVAEAF
TRBV27,TRBJ2-2,ASSLWSTGELF
TRBV7-3,TRBJ2-3,ASSPWGGSTDTQY
TRBV28,TRBJ2-6,ASTLSGANVLT
TRBV27,TRBJ2-1,ASTGWGSYNEQF
TRBV11-2,.,ASSPPGTGGNEQY
TRBV5-4,TRBJ1-1,ASNPHRGTEAF
TRBV10-1,TRBJ1-1,ASSRGDTEAF
TRBV6-6,TRBJ2-2,ALWAPPGELF
TRBV28,TRBJ2-2,ASRDGTENTGELF
TRBV11-2,TRBJ2-7,ASSSTGEQY
TRBV10-2,TRBJ2-6,ASSESGFGANVLT
TRBV5-6,TRBJ1-2,ASSLDGNGYT
TRBV25-1,TRBJ2-5,ASSESGATSETQY
TRBV15,TRBJ1-2,ATSRDLGGANYGYT
TRBV7-9,TRBJ2-1,ASSGTGTSPNEQF
TRBV30,TRBJ1-6,AWSEGAGLGSPLH
TRBV4-1,TRBJ2-1,ASSHLAGGYNEQF
TRBV4-1,TRBJ2-3,ASSGADTQY
TRBV27,TRBJ2-1,ASSLPSGGSLYNEQF
TRBV19,TRBJ2-1,ASSLAGAYNEQF
TRBV19,TRBJ1-1,ASSIVLNTEAF
TRBV28,TRBJ2-7,ASRPLWSFEQY
TRBV27,TRBJ1-2,ASATGVLYGYT
TRBV13,TRBJ2-2,ASSSTGSGELF
TRBV2,TRBJ2-2,AFGSSGNTGELF
TRBV29-1,TRBJ2-5,SVVGLILGETQY
TRBV4-2,TRBJ2-1,ASSQGREQF
TRBV10-3,TRBJ1-1,AISDGEPDTEAF
TRBV27,TRBJ1-2,ASSLSALTPTDRDYGYT
TRBV6-5,TRBJ2-2,ASTKTSVTGELF
TRBV6-5,TRBJ1-1,ASSYSGGGTEAF
TRBV27,TRBJ2-5,ASQRHFQETQY